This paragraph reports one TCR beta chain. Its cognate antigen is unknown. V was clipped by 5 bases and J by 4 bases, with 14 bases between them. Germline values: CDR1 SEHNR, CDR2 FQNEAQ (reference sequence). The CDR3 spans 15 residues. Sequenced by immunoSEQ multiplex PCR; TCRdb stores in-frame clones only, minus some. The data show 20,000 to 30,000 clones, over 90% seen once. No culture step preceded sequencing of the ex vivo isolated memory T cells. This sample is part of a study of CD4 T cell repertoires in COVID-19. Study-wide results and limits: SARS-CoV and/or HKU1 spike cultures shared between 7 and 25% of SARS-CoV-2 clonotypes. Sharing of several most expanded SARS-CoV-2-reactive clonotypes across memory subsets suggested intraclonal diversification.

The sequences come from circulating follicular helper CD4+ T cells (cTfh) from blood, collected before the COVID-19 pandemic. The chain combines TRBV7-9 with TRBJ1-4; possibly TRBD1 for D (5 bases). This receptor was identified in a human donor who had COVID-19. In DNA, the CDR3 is TGTGCCAGCAGCCCAGCCGGGACTGATAATGAAAAACTGTTTTTT. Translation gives CASSPAGTDNEKLFF.